This T cell receptor (beta chain) was profiled in a study of neoadjuvant anti-PD-1 for oral cavity cancer. Study conclusions and caveats: Treg/Th17 ratio rose with pretreatment blood and fell with post-treatment tumor TCRbeta clonality. Greater tumor shrinkage accompanied bigger post-treatment sizes of preexisting clones.

Turning to this clone: What it binds is not known.

Time point specified: after neoadjuvant nivolumab, at surgical resection. Patients had newly diagnosed, untreated stage II-IVA oral cavity squamous cell carcinoma. CDR1 is LNHNV and CDR2 is YYDKDF in the germline V gene (reference sequence). The CDR3 runs to 14 residues. The ends were cut back, 5 bases at V and 1 base at J, with 11 bases in the middle. Data came from immunoSEQ multiplex PCR; TCRdb stores just in-frame clones and leaves some out. The sample holds approximately 16,000 clones, about 37% seen once. This TCR was sampled from a person aged 35 to 85 with oral cavity squamous cell carcinoma. The source was tumor tissue, collected after nivolumab (anti-PD-1) treatment. V usage is TRBV15 and J usage is TRBJ1-1; D is ambiguous. The CDR3 sequence: CATSLSNQNTEAFF. Written as DNA, the CDR3 is TGTGCCACCAGCCTATCTAATCAGAACACTGAAGCTTTCTTT.